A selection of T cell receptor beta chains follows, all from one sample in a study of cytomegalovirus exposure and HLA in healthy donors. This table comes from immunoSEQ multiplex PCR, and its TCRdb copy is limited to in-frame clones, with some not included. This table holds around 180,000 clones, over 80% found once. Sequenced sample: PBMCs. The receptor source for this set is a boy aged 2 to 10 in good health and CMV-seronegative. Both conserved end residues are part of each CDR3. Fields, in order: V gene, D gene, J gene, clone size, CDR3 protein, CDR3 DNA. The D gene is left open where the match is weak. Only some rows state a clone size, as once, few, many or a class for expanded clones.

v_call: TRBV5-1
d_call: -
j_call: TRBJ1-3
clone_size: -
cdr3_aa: CASSLDRGNTIYF
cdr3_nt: TGCGCCAGCAGCTTGGATCGGGGAAACACCATATATTTT

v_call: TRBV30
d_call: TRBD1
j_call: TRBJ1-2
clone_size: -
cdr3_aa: CAWKRDRGNYGYTF
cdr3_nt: TGTGCCTGGAAAAGAGACAGGGGGAACTATGGCTACACCTTC

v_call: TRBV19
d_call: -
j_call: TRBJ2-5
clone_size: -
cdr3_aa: CASSMIGVKTQYF
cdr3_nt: TGTGCCAGTAGTATGATTGGAGTAAAGACCCAGTACTTC

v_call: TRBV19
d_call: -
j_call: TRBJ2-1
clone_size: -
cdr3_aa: CASSRDNSYNEQFF
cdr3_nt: TGTGCCAGTAGTAGGGACAACTCCTACAATGAGCAGTTCTTC

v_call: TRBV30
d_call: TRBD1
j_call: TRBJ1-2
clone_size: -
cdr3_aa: CAWSRQGAVGGYTF
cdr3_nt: TGTGCCTGGAGTCGACAGGGGGCGGTGGGTGGCTACACCTTC

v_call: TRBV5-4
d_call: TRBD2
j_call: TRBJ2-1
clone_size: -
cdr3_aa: CASSLEVAGLLSNEQFF
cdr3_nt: TGTGCCAGCAGCTTGGAAGTAGCGGGACTATTATCAAATGAGCAGTTCTTC

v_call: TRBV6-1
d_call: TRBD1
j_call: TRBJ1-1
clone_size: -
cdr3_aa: CASRVDRGGAFF
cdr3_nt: TGTGCCAGCAGGGTGGACAGGGGAGGGGCTTTCTTT

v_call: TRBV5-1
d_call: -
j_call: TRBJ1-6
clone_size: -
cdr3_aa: CASRTRDLPSPLHF
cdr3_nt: TGCGCCAGCAGAACGAGGGATCTCCCGTCACCCCTCCACTTT

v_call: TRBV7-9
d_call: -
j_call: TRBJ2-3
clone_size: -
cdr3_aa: CAGGRTDTQYF
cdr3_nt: TGTGCCGGGGGGAGAACAGATACGCAGTATTTT

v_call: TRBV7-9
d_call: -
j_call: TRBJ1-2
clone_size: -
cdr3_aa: CASSLDMGGGYTF
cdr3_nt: TGTGCCAGCAGCTTAGACATGGGAGGTGGCTACACCTTC

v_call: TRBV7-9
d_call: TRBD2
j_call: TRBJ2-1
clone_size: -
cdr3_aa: CASSLREAGAREQFF
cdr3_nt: TGTGCCAGCAGCTTGCGAGAAGCGGGAGCTAGGGAGCAGTTCTTC

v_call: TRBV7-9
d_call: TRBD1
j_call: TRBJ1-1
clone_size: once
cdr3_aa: CASSLGQANTEAFF
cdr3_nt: TGTGCCAGCAGCCTGGGACAGGCGAACACTGAAGCTTTCTTT

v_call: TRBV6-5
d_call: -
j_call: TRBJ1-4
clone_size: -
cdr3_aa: CASSRGREKLFF
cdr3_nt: TGTGCCAGCAGCAGGGGAAGGGAAAAACTGTTTTTT

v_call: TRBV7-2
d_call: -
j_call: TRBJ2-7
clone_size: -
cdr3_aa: CASSLGALQYF
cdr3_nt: TGTGCCAGCAGCCTAGGGGCGTTGCAGTACTTC

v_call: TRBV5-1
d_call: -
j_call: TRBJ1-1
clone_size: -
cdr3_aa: CASSLGPITEAFF
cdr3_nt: TGCGCCAGCAGCTTGGGGCCCATCACTGAAGCTTTCTTT

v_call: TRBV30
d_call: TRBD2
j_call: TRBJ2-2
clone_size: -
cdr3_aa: CAWSLGLANTGELFF
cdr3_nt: TGTGCCTGGAGCCTCGGACTAGCTAACACCGGGGAGCTGTTTTTT

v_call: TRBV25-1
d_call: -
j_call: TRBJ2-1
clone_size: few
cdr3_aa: CASSEGLFNEQFF
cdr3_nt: TGTGCCAGCAGTGAAGGACTATTTAATGAGCAGTTCTTC

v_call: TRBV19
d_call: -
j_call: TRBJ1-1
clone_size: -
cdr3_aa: CASSIGGRYTEAFF
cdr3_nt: TGTGCCAGTAGTATAGGCGGGAGGTACACTGAAGCTTTCTTT

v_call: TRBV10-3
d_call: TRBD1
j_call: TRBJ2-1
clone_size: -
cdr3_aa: CAITGQGLGEQFF
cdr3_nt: TGTGCCATCACCGGACAGGGTTTGGGCGAGCAGTTCTTC

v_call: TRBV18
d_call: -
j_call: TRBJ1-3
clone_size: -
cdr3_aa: CASSPTTTGLGGNTIYF
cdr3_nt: TGTGCCAGCTCACCAACCACTACAGGGCTTGGTGGAAACACCATATATTTT

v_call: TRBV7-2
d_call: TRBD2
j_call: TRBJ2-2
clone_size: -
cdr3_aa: CASSYMSGRNTGELFF
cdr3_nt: TGTGCCAGCAGCTACATGAGCGGGAGGAACACCGGGGAGCTGTTTTTT

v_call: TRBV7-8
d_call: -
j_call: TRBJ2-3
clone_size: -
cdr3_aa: CASSRHNGDTQYF
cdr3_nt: TGTGCCAGCAGCCGACACAACGGAGATACGCAGTATTTT

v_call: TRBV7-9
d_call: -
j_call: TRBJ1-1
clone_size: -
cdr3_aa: CASSLEGWMNTEAFF
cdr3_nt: TGTGCCAGCAGCTTAGAGGGGTGGATGAACACTGAAGCTTTCTTT

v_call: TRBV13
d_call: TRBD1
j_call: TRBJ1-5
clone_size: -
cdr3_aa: CASSYRGSNQPQHF
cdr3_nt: TGTGCCAGCAGCTACAGGGGTAGCAATCAGCCCCAGCATTTT

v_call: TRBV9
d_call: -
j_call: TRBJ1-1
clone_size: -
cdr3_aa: CASSVDGNTEAFF
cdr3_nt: TGTGCCAGCAGCGTAGACGGGAACACTGAAGCTTTCTTT

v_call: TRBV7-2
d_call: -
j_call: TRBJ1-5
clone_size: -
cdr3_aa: CASSFDIANQPQHF
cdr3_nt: TGTGCCAGCAGCTTCGACATTGCCAATCAGCCCCAGCATTTT

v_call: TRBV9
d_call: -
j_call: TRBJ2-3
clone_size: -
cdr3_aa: CASSVGGRATDTQYF
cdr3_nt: TGTGCCAGCAGCGTAGGAGGCAGGGCCACAGATACGCAGTATTTT

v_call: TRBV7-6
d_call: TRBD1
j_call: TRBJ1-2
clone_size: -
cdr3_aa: CASSSLASGGTGGVYGYTF
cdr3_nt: TGTGCCAGCAGCTCCCTAGCTAGCGGAGGGACAGGGGGCGTATATGGCTACACCTTC

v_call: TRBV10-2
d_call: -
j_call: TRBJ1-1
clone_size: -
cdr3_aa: CASSDPGGRNTEAFF
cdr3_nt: TGCGCCAGCAGTGATCCCGGGGGGAGGAACACTGAAGCTTTCTTT

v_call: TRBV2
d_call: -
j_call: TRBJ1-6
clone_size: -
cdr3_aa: CASSESAGNSPLHF
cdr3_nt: TGTGCCAGCAGTGAGAGTGCCGGGAATTCACCCCTCCACTTT

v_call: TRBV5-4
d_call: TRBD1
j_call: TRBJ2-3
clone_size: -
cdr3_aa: CASSSSRDRAEYF
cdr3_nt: TGTGCCAGCAGCTCATCCCGGGACAGGGCGGAGTATTTT

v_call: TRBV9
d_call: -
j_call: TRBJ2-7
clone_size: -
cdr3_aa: CASSPRAGAQGEQYF
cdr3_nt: TGTGCCAGCAGCCCCCGGGCAGGGGCCCAGGGCGAGCAGTACTTC

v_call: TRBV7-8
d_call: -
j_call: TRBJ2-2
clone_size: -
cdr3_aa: CASSYTAGNGELFF
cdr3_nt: TGTGCCAGCAGCTATACAGCGGGTAACGGGGAGCTGTTTTTT

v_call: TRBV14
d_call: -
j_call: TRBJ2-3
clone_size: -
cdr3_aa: CASSQGGPSQYF
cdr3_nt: TGTGCCAGCAGCCAAGGAGGTCCCTCGCAGTATTTT

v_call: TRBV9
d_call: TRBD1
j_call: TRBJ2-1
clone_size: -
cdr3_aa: CASSDRQGPGYNEQFF
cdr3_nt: TGTGCCAGCAGCGACCGACAGGGGCCGGGGTACAATGAGCAGTTCTTC

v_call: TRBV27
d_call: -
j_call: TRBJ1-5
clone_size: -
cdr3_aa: CASSFYRGDQPQHF
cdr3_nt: TGTGCCAGCAGTTTTTATCGGGGGGATCAGCCCCAGCATTTT

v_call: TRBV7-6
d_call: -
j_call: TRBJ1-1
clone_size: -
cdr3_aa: CASSLMSDLNTEAFF
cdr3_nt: TGTGCCAGCAGCTTAATGTCTGACTTGAACACTGAAGCTTTCTTT

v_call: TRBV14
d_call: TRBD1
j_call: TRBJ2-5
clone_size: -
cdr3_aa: CASSQDWGQLRQETQYF
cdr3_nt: TGTGCCAGCAGCCAAGATTGGGGACAGTTGAGACAAGAGACCCAGTACTTC

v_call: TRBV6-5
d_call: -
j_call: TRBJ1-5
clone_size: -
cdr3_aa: CASREAKSNQPQHF
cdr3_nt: TGTGCCAGCAGGGAGGCGAAGAGCAATCAGCCCCAGCATTTT

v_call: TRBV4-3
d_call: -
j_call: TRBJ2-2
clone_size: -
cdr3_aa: CASSQDRSGTGELFF
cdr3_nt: TGCGCCAGCAGCCAAGATCGGAGCGGCACCGGGGAGCTGTTTTTT

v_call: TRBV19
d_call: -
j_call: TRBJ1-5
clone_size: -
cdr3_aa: CASSIVQGGQPQHF
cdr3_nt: TGTGCCAGTAGTATAGTCCAGGGAGGGCAGCCCCAGCATTTT

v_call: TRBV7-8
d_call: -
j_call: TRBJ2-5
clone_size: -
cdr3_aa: CASSLAYSAQETQYF
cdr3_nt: TGTGCCAGCAGCTTAGCTTATAGCGCCCAAGAGACCCAGTACTTC

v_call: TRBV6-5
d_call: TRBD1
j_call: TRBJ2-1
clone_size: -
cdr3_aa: CASSPDRGGGGEQFF
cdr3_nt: TGTGCCAGCAGCCCGGACAGGGGCGGGGGTGGTGAGCAGTTCTTC

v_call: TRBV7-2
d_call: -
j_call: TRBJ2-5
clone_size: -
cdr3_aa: CASSLELVSQETQYF
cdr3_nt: TGTGCCAGCAGCTTAGAGCTGGTTAGTCAAGAGACCCAGTACTTC

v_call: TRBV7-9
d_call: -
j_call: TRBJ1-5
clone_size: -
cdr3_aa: CASSPLEVVERQPQHF
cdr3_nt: TGTGCCAGCAGCCCACTAGAAGTGGTTGAGCGTCAGCCCCAGCATTTT

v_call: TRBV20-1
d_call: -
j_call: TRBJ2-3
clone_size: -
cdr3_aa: CSAFTDTQYF
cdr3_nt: TGCAGTGCCTTTACAGATACGCAGTATTTT

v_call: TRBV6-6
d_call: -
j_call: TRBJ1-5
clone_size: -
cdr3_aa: CASSPGGDPSNQPQHF
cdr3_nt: TGTGCCAGCAGCCCAGGAGGCGACCCTAGCAATCAGCCCCAGCATTTT

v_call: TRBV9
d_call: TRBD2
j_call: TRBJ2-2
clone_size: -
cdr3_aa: CASSPSGTDGELFF
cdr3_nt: TGTGCCAGCAGCCCTAGCGGGACGGACGGGGAGCTGTTTTTT

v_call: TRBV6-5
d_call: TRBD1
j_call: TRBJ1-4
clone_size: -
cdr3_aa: CASKGQRTTNEKLFF
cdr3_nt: TGTGCCAGCAAGGGACAGCGGACAACTAATGAAAAACTGTTTTTT

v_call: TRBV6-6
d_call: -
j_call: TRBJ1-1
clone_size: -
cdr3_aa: CASNARGNTEAFF
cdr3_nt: TGTGCCAGCAACGCCCGGGGTAACACTGAAGCTTTCTTT